This paragraph reports one T cell receptor beta chain. The authors' processing: From reference gene primer amplification, estimates of nucleated cell counts were derived. Measured with immunoSEQ multiplex PCR; TCRdb has only the in-frame clones, and not every one. V, J and clone size reflect that table, while D and trimming were determined from the DNA. The top ten clones hold approximately 5.3% of a sample with 45,000 to 55,000 clones, less than 90% of them seen once. The data belong to a study of blood T cell repertoires in COVID-19. Study-wide background: Italy, Spain and the United States were the sources of the convalescent and acute COVID-19 samples. In each case, the material was cDNA or gDNA derived from T cells, B-cell-depleted T cells, or PBMCs.

The CDR3 contains 15 residues. Trimming took 4 bases from V and 3 from J; bases not matched to a gene: 7. Germline V gene sequence: CDR1 SGHRS, CDR2 YFSETQ. The chain employs TRBV5-1 and TRBJ1-1, with 9 bases that match TRBD1. The sequence came from a human donor in a cohort sampled during active COVID-19. Material for sequencing was peripheral blood. In DNA form, the CDR3 reads TGCGCCAGCAGCGACCCCGGGACAGGGTACACTGAAGCTTTCTTT. Protein product: CASSDPGTGYTEAFF.